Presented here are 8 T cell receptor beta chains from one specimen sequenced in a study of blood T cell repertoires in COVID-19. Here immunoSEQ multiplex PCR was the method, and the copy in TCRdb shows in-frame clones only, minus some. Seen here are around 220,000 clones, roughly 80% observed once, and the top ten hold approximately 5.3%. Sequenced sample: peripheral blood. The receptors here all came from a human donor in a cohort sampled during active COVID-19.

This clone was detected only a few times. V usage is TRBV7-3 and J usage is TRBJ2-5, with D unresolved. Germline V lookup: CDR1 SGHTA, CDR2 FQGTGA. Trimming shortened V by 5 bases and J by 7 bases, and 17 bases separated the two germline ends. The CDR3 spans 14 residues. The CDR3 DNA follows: TGTGCCAGCAGCCCCCTTCCGTGGTCGGGGACCCAGTACTTC. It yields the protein CASSPLPWSGTQYF.

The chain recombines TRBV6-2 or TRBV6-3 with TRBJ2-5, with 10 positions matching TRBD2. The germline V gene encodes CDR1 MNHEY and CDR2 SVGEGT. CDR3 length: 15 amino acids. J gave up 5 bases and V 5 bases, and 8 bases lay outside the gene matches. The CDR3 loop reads CASSQAGGPMETQYF. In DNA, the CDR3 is TGTGCCAGCAGTCAAGCGGGAGGGCCGATGGAGACCCAGTACTTC.

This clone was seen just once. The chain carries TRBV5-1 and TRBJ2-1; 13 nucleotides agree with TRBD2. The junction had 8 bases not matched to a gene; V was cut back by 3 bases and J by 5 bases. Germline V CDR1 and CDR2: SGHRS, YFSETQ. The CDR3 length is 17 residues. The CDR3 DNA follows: TGCGCCAGCAGCTCCAGGACTAGCGGGAGATTGGACAATGAGCAGTTCTTC. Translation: CASSSRTSGRLDNEQFF.

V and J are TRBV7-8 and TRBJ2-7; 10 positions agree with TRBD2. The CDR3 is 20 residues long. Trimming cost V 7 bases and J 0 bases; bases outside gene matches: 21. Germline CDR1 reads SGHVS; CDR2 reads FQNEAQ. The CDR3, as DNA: TGTGCCAGCACCCTATATTTGGTGAGGGCTAGCGGGAGTGACTCCTACGAGCAGTACTTC. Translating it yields CASTLYLVRASGSDSYEQYF.

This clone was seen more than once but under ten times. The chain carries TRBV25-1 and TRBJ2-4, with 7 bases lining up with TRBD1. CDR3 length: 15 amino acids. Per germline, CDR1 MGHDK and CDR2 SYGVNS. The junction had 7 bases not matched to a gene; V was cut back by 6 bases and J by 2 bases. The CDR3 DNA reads TGTGCCAGCAGCCAACAGGGGATCTCCAAAAACATTCAGTACTTC. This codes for CASSQQGISKNIQYF. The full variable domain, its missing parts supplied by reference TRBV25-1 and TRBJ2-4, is EADIYQTPRYLVIGTGKKITLECSQTMGHDKMYWYQQDPGMELHLIHYSYGVNSTEKGDLSSESTVSRIRTEHFPLTLESARPSHTSQYLCASSQQGISKNIQYFGAGTRLSVL.

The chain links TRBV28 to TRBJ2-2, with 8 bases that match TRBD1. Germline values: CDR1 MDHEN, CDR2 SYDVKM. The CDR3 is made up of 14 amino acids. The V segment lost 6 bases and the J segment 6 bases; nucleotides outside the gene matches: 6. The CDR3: CASRGQGRPGELFF. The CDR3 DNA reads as TGTGCCAGCAGAGGACAGGGTCGGCCCGGGGAGCTGTTTTTT. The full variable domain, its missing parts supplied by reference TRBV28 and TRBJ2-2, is DVKVTQSSRYLVKRTGEKVFLECVQDMDHENMFWYRQDPGLGLRLIYFSYDVKMKEKGDIPEGYSVSREKKERFSLILESASTNQTSMYLCASRGQGRPGELFFGEGSRLTVL.

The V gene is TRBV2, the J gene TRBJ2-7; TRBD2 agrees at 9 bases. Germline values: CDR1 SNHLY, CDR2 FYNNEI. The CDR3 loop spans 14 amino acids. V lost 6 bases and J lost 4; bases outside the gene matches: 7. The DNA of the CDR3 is TGTGCCAGCAGACCGGGACTAGCTATTTACGAGCAGTACTTC. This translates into CASRPGLAIYEQYF.

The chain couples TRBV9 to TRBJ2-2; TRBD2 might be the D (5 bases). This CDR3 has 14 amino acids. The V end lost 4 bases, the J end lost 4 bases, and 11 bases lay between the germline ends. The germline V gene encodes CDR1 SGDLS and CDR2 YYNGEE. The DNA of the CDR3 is TGTGCCAGCAGCTCAGGACTCGGCACCGGGGAGCTGTTTTTT. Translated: CASSSGLGTGELFF.